The 13 T cell receptor beta chains in this list originate from one sample, sequenced in a study of T cell therapy after organ transplantation. The data were produced by immunoSEQ multiplex PCR, yet TCRdb's version contains in-frame clones alone and is incomplete. Found here are approximately 52,000 clones, 94% of them singletons; the top ten hold 2.5% to 4%. The antigens for these receptors are not known. The source material was CD8+ T cells from blood, sampled before autologous CMV-specific T cell therapy. These receptors originate from a human patient who had received a solid organ transplant and had CMV disease.

In nucleotides, the CDR3 is TGTGCCAGTAGAACAGGGACTTATCAGCCCCAGCATTTT. Translating gives CASRTGTYQPQHF. J is TRBJ1-5 and V is TRBV19; TRBD1 is a possible D gene (6 bases). Trimming cost V 6 bases and J 5 bases, with 11 bases left between them. The CDR3 sequence is 13 residues long. The germline gives CDR1 LNHDA, CDR2 SQIVND (reference sequence).

The CDR3 here is CASREDRERTEAFF. DNA of the CDR3: TGTGCCAGCAGGGAGGACAGGGAGCGCACTGAAGCTTTCTTT. The genes are TRBV6-5 and TRBJ1-1, with 8 bases aligning to TRBD1. There are 14 residues in the CDR3. In germline, CDR1 is MNHEY, CDR2 SVGAGI. With V trimmed by 6 bases and J by 4 bases, 7 bases remained unmatched.

The V call is TRBV30, the J call TRBJ1-2; 9 bases map to TRBD1. The CDR3 is 12 residues long. Germline CDR1 is GTSNPN and CDR2 is SVGIG (reference sequence). V lost 8 bases, J lost 2 bases, and 3 bases stayed unmatched. This CDR3 reads CARDRENYGYTF. The CDR3 DNA is TGTGCCAGGGACAGGGAGAACTATGGCTACACCTTC.

This chain joins TRBV7-9 and TRBJ1-1; the D is unclear. The CDR3 totals 14 residues. Germline V gene data show CDR1 as SEHNR and CDR2 as FQNEAQ (reference sequence). V shed 5 bases and J shed 1 base, with 11 bases lying between them. CDR3 loop: CASSLGRSNTEAFF. The CDR3 region has the DNA TGTGCCAGCAGCCTCGGACGGTCGAACACTGAAGCTTTCTTT. Looking up the rest from reference TRBV7-9 and TRBJ1-1 gives the full variable domain: DTGVSQNPRHKITKRGQNVTFRCDPISEHNRLYWYRQTLGQGPEFLTYFQNEAQLEKSRLLSDRFSAERPKGSFSTLEIQRTEQGDSAMYLCASSLGRSNTEAFFGQGTRLTVV.

The chain employs TRBV6-1 and TRBJ2-2, with 7 bases lining up with TRBD1. V shed 10 bases, J shed 4 bases, and the junction held 9 bases outside the gene matches. CDR1 and CDR2 (germline): MNHNS, SASEGT. The CDR3 runs 14 residues. CDR3 in DNA: TGTGCCACCGACAGGGAGAGAATCACCGGGGAGCTGTTTTTT. It yields the protein CATDRERITGELFF.

This clone was observed a single time. The chain has TRBV10-2 and TRBJ2-7; 11 nucleotides match TRBD2. Per germline, CDR1 WSHSY and CDR2 SAAADI. The CDR3 runs 15 residues. V was clipped by 7 bases and J by 3 bases; unmatched bases: 8. Written as DNA, the CDR3 is TGCGCCAGCACCCTGGGACTAGCGGACCACTACGAGCAGTACTTC. Encoded protein: CASTLGLADHYEQYF.

CDR3 bases: TGTGCCAGCAGTCCTGACAGGTCTGGTTTCCCAGATCAGCCCCAGCATTTT. Its protein is CASSPDRSGFPDQPQHF. This chain links TRBV28 with TRBJ1-5; TRBD1 might be the D (6 bases). The germline V and J ends were trimmed by 5 bases and 5 bases, with 22 bases remaining between them. CDR1 and CDR2 (germline): MDHEN, SYDVKM. This CDR3 is 17 amino acids long.

The chain has TRBV6-5 and TRBJ1-1; no clear D gene. The CDR3 is made up of 14 amino acids. Germline lookup yields CDR1 MNHEY and CDR2 SVGAGI. V dropped 2 bases and J dropped 2 bases, with 9 bases sitting between them. This chain's CDR3 is CASSYGWENTEAFF. In nucleotides, the CDR3 is TGTGCCAGCAGTTACGGTTGGGAAAACACTGAAGCTTTCTTT.

The V and J genes are TRBV9 and TRBJ2-7; TRBD2 agrees at 8 bases. Per germline, CDR1 SGDLS and CDR2 YYNGEE. V shed 3 bases and J 5 bases; nucleotides not matched to a gene: 1. CDR3 length equals 12 residues. CDR3 sequence: CASSAGGNEQYF. In nucleotides, the CDR3 is TGTGCCAGCAGCGCGGGGGGGAACGAGCAGTACTTC.

The rearrangement uses TRBV30 and TRBJ2-3, with 7 bases aligning to TRBD1. This CDR3 region has 16 residues. The germline CDR1 and CDR2 sequences are GTSNPN and SVGIG (reference sequence). The V gene end was trimmed by 3 bases and the J gene end by 6 bases; junction bases not matched to a gene: 15. The CDR3 DNA sequence: TGTGCCTGGAGCCCCGGGACAGTGGTGTTGTCTGATACGCAGTATTTT. Amino acids: CAWSPGTVVLSDTQYF. Full variable domain (missing parts from reference TRBV30 and TRBJ2-3): SQTIHQWPATLVQPVGSPLSLECTVEGTSNPNLYWYRQAAGRGLQLLFYSVGIGQISSEVPQNLSASRPQDRQFILSSKKLLLSDSGFYLCAWSPGTVVLSDTQYFGPGTRLTVL.

J is TRBJ2-2 and V is TRBV6-6; 7 positions match TRBD1. CDR3 length equals 16 residues. V was clipped by 6 bases and J by 0 bases; unmatched bases: 7. In germline, CDR1 is MNHNY, CDR2 SVGAGI (reference sequence). The CDR3 DNA reads TGTGCCAGCAGACAGGGGACAGCTACGAACACCGGGGAGCTGTTTTTT. Residues: CASRQGTATNTGELFF.

The V call is TRBV18, the J call TRBJ1-4; no clear D gene. The CDR3 runs to 17 residues. In germline, CDR1 is KGHSH, CDR2 LQKENI. Trimming left V 5 bases short and J 2 bases short, with 18 bases between. The chain's CDR3 is CASSTGPGLSTNEKLFF. The DNA for the CDR3 is TGTGCCAGCTCAACCGGACCTGGGCTGTCTACTAATGAAAAACTGTTTTTT.

This clone was recorded a few times. This chain uses TRBV11-2 with TRBJ2-2; D gene ambiguous. Trimming cost V 2 bases and J 3 bases, with 10 bases left between them. This CDR3 region has 15 residues. Germline V gene sequence: CDR1 SGHAT, CDR2 FQNNGV. CDR3 sequence (DNA): TGTGCCAGCAGCTTATCAGACACTTACACCGGGGAGCTGTTTTTT. It specifies CASSLSDTYTGELFF.